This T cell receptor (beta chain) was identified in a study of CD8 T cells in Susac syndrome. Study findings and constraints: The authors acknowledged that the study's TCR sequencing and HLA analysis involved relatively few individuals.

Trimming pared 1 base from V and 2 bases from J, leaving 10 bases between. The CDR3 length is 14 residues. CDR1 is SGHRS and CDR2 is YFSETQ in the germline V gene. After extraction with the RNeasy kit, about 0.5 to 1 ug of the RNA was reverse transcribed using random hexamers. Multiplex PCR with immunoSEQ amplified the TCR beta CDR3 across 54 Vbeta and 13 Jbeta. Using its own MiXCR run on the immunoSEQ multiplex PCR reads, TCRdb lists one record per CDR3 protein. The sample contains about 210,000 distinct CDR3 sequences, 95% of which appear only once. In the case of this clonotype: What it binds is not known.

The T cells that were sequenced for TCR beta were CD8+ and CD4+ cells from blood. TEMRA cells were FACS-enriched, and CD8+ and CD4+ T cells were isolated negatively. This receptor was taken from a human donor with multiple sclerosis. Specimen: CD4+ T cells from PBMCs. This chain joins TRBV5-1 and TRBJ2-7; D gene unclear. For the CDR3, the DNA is TGCGCCAGCAGCTTGATGGTCTCAACCTACGAGCAGTACTTC. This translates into CASSLMVSTYEQYF.